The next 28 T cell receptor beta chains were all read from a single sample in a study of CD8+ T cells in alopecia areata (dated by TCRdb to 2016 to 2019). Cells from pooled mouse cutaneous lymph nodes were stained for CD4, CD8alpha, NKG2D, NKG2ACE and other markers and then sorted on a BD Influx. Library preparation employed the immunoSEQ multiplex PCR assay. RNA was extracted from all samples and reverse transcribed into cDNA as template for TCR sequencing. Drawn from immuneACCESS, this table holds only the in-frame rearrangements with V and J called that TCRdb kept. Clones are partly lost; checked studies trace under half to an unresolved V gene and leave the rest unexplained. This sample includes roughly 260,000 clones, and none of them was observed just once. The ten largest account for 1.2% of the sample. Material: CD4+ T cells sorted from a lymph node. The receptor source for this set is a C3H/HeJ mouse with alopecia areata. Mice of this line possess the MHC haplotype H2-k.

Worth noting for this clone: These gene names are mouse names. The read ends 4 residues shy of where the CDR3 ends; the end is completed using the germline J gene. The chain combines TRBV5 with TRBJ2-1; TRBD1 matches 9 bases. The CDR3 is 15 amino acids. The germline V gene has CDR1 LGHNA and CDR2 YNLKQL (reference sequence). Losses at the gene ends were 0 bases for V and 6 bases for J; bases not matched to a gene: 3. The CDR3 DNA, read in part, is TGTGCCAGCAGCCAAGAACTGGACAGGGGTGCT. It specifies CASSQELDRGA. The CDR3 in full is CASSQELDRGAEQFF.

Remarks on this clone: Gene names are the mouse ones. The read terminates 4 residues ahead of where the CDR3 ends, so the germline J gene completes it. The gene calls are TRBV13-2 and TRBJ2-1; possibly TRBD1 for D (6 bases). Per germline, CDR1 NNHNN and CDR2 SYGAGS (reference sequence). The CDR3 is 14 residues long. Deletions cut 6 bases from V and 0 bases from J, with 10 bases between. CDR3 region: CASDWDINYAEQFF. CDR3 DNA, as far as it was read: TGTGCCAGCGATTGGGACATTAACTATGCT.

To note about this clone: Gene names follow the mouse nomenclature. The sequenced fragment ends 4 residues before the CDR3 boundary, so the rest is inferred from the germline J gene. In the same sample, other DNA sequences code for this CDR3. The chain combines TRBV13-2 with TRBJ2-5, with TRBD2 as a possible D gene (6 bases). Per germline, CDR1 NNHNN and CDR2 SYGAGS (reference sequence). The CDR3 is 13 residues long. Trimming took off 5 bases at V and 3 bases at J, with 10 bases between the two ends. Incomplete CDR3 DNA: TGTGCCAGCGGGCCGGGACTTCAAGAC. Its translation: CASGPGLQD. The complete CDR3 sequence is CASGPGLQDTQYF.

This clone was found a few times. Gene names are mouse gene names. The DNA read from the CDR3 is TGTGCCAGCAGCCACGGGACTGGGGGAAACCAAGAC. Translating it yields CASSHGTGGNQD. The entire CDR3 protein reads CASSHGTGGNQDTQYF. The chain employs TRBV3 and TRBJ2-5; TRBD2 matches 11 bases. The sequenced fragment ends 4 residues before the CDR3 boundary, so the rest is inferred from the germline J gene. The CDR3 length is 16 residues. Germline V gene lookup returns CDR1 SNHLY and CDR2 FYNGKV (reference sequence). V was clipped by 5 bases and J by 0 bases; unmatched bases: 4.

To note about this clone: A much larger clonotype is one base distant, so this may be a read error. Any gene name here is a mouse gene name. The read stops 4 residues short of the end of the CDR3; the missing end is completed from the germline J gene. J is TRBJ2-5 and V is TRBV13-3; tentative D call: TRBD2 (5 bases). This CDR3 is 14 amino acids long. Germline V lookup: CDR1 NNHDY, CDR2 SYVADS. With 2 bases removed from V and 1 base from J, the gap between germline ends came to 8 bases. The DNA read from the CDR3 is TGTGCCAGCAGTGACTGGGAGGACCAAGAC. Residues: CASSDWEDQD. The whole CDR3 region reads CASSDWEDQDTQYF.

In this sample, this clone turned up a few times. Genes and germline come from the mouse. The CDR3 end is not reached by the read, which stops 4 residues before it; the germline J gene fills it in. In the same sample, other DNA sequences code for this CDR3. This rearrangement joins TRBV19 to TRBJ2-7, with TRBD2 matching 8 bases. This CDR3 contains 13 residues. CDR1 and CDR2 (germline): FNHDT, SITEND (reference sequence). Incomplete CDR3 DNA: TGTGCCAGCAGTCTGGGGGGCCCATAT. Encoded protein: CASSLGGPY. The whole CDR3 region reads CASSLGGPYEQYF.

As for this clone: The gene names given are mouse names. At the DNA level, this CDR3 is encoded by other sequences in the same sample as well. Partial CDR3 DNA: TGCACCTGCAGTGCAAGACAGGGAAACTATGCT. Translating gives CTCSARQGNYA. The CDR3 in its entirety is CTCSARQGNYAEQFF. V is TRBV1 and J is TRBJ2-1; 7 bases are shared with TRBD1. Read coverage stops 4 residues before the CDR3 terminus; the germline J gene supplies the remainder. CDR1 and CDR2 (germline): NSQYPW, LRSPGD (reference sequence). The V and J ends lost 2 bases and 1 base, in that order; junction bases with no gene match: 2. The CDR3 length is 15 residues.

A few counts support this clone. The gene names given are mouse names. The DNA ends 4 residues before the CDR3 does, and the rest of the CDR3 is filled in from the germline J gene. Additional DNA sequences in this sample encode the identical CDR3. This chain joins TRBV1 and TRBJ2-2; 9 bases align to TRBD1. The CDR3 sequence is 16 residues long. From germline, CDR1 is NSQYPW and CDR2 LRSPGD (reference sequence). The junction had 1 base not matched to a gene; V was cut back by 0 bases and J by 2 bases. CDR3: CTCSAEGTGNTGQLYF. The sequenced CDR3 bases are TGCACCTGCAGTGCAGAGGGGACAGGGAACACCGGG.

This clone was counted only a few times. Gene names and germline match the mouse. CDR3 bases read: TGTGCCAGCAGTTTGAGGGACTGGGGGGACTATGCT. This gives the protein CASSLRDWGDYA. The full CDR3 is CASSLRDWGDYAEQFF. The rearrangement joins TRBV14 to TRBJ2-1, with 12 nucleotides matching TRBD2. The read stops 4 residues short of the end of the CDR3; the missing end is completed from the germline J gene. Trimming cost V 2 bases and J 2 bases; bases outside gene matches: 2. Germline CDR1 is SGHDT and CDR2 is FRDEAV. The CDR3 has 16 residues.

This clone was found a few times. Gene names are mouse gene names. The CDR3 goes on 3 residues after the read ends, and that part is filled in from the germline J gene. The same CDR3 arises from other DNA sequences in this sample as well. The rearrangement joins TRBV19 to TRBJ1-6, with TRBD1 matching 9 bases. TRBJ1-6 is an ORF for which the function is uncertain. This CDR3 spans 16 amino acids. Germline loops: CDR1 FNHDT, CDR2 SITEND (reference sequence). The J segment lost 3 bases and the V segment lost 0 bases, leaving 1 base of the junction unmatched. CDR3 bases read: TGTGCCAGCAGTATAGGGACAGGGGACTATAATTCGCCC. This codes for CASSIGTGDYNSP. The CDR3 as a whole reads CASSIGTGDYNSPLYF.

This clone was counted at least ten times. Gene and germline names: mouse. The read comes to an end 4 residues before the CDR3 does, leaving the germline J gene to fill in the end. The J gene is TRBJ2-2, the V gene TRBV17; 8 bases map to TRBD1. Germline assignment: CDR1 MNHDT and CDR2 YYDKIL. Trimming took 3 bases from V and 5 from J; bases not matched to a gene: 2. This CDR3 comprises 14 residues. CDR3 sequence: CASSRDRATGQLYF. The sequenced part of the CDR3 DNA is TGTGCTAGCAGTAGGGACAGGGCAACCGGG.

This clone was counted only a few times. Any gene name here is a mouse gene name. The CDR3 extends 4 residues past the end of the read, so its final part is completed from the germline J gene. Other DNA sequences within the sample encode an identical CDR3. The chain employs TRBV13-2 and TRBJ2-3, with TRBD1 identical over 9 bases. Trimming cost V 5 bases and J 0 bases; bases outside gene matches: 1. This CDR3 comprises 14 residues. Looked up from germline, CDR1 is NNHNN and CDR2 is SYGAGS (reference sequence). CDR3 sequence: CASGDRGSAETLYF. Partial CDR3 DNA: TGTGCCAGCGGGGACAGGGGTAGTGCAGAA.

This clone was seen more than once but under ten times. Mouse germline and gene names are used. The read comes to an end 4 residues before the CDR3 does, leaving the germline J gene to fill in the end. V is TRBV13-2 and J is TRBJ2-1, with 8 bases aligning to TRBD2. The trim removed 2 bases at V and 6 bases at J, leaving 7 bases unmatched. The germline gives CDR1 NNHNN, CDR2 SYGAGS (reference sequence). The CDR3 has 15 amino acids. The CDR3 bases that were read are TGTGCCAGCGGTGACCCCGGGGGGGCTGGTGCT. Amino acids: CASGDPGGAGA. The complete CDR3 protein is CASGDPGGAGAEQFF.

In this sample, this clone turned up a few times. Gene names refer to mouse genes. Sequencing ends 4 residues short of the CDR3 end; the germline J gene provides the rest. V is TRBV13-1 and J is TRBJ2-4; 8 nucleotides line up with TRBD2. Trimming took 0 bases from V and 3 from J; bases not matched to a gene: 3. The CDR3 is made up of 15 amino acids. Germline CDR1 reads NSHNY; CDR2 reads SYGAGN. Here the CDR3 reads CASSDGWGAQNTLYF. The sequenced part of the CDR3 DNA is TGTGCCAGCAGTGATGGCTGGGGGGCCCAAAAC.

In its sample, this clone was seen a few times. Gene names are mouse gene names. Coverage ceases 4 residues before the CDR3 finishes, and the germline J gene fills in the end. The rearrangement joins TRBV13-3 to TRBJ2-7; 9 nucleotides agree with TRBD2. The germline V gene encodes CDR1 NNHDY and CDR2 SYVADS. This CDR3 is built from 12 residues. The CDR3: CASSRDWDEQYF. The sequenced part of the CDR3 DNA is TGTGCCAGCAGTCGGGACTGGGAT.

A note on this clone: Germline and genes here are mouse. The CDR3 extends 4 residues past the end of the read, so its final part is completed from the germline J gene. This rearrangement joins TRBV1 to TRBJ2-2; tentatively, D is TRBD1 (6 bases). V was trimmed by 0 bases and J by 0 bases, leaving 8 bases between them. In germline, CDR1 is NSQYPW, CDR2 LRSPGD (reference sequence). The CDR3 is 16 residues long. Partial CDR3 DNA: TGCACCTGCAGTGCAGATAGGACAGCAAACACCGGG. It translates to CTCSADRTANTG. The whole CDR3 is CTCSADRTANTGQLYF.

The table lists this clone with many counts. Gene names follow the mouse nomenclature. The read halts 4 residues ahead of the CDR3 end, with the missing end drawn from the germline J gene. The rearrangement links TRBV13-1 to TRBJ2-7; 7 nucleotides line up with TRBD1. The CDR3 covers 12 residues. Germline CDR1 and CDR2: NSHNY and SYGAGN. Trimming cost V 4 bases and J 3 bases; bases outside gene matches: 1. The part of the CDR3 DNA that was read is TGTGCCAGCAGTCGGGACAGCTAT. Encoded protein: CASSRDSY. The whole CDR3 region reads CASSRDSYEQYF.

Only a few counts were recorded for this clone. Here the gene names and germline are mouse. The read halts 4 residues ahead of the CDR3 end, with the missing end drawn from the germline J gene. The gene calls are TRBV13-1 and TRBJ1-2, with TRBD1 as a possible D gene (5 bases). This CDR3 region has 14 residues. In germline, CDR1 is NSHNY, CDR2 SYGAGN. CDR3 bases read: TGTGCCAGCAGTGATGTGCCAGGGAGCCCC. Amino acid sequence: CASSDVPGSP. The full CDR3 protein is CASSDVPGSPDYTF.

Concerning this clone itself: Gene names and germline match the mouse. CDR3 loop: CASSVRDRGPDYTF. CDR3 DNA (partial): TGTGCCAGCAGTGTCCGGGACAGGGGCCCC. This rearrangement joins TRBV13-1 to TRBJ1-2; 10 positions agree with TRBD1. The missing CDR3 end, 4 residues past where the read stops, is filled in from the germline J gene. Looked up from germline, CDR1 is NSHNY and CDR2 is SYGAGN. This CDR3 contains 14 residues.

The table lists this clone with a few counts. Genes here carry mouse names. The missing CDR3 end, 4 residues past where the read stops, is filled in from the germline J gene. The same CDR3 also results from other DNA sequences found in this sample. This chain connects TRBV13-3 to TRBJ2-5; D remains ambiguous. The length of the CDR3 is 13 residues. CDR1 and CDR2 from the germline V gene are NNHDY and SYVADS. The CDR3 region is CASSDNRKDTQYF. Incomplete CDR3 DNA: TGTGCCAGCAGTGATAACAGAAAAGAC. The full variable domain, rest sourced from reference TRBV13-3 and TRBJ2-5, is EAAVTQSPRSKVAVTGGKVTLSCHQTNNHDYMYWYRQDTGHGLRLIHYSYVADSTEKGDIPDGYKASRPSQENFSLILELASLSQTAVYFCASSDNRKDTQYFGPGTRLLVL.

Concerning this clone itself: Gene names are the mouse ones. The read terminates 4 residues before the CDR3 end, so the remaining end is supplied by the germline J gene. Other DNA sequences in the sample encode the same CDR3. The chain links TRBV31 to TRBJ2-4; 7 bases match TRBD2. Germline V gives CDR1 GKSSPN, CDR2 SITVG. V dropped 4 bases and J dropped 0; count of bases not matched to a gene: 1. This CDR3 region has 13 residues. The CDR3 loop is CAWTGGSQNTLYF. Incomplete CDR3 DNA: TGTGCCTGGACTGGGGGTAGTCAAAAC.

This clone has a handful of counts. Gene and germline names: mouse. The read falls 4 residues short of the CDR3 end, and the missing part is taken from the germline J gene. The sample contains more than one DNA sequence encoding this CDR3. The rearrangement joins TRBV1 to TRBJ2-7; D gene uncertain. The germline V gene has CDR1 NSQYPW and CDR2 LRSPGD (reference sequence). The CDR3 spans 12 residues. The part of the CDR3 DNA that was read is TGCACCTGCAGTGCAAGAGGGTAT. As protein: CTCSARGY. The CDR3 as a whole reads CTCSARGYEQYF.

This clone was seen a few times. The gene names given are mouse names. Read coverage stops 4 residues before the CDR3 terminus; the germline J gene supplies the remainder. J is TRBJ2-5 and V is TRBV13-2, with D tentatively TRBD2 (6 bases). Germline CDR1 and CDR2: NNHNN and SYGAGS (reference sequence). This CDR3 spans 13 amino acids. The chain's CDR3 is CASGDALGDTQYF. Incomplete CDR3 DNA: TGTGCCAGCGGTGATGCACTGGGAGAC.

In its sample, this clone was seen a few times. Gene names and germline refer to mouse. The part of the CDR3 DNA that was read is TGTGCCAGCAGTATAGGGTGGGGGGCCCAAGAC. Protein sequence: CASSIGWGAQD. The complete CDR3 sequence is CASSIGWGAQDTQYF. V usage is TRBV19 and J usage is TRBJ2-5; D may be TRBD2 (7 bases). Read sequence stops 4 residues before the CDR3 end, and the germline J gene provides the missing end. CDR3 size: 15 residues. Trimming left V 0 bases short and J 2 bases short, with 10 bases between. Looked up from germline, CDR1 is FNHDT and CDR2 is SITEND (reference sequence).

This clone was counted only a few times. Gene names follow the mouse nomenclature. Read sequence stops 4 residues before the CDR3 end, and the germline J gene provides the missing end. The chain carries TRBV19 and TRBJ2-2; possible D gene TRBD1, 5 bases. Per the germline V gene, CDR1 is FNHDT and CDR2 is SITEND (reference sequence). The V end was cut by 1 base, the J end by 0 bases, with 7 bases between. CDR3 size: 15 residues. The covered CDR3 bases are TGTGCCAGCAGTATAAAACAGGCAAACACCGGG. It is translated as CASSIKQANTG. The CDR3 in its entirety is CASSIKQANTGQLYF.

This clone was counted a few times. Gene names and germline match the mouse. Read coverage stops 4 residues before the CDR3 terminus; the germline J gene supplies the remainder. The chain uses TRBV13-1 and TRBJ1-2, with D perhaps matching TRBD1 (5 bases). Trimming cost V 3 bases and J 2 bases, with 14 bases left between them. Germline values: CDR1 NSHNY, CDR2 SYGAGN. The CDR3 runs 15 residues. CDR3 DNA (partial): TGTGCCAGCAGTGGGCAGGGTGGGGGGAACTCC. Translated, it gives CASSGQGGGNS. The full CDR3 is CASSGQGGGNSDYTF.

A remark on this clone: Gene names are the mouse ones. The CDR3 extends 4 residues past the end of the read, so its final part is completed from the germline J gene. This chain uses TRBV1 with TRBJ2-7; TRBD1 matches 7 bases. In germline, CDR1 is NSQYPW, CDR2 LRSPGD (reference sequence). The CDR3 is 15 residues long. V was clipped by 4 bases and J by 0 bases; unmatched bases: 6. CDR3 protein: CTCSVGRQGSYEQYF. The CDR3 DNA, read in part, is TGCACCTGCAGTGTAGGACGACAGGGCTCCTAT. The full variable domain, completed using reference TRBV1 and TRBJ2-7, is VTLLEQNPRWRLVPRGQAVNLRCILKNSQYPWMSWYQQDLQKQLQWLFTLRSPGDKEVKSLPGADYLATRVTDTELRLQVANMSQGRTLYCTCSVGRQGSYEQYFGPGTRLTVL.

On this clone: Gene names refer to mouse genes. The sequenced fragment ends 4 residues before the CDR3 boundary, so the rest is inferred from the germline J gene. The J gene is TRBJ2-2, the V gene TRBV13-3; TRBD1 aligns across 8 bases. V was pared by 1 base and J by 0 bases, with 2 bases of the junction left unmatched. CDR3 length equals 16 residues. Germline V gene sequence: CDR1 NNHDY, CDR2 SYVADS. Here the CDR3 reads CASSDPGQANTGQLYF. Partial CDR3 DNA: TGTGCCAGCAGTGATCCGGGACAGGCAAACACCGGG.